A selection of T cell receptor beta chains follows, all from one sample in a study of T-cell memory formation after mild COVID-19. Each CDR3 protein is one row after TCRdb ran MiXCR on the 5' RACE reads. The sample includes around 140,000 distinct CDR3 sequences, 15% to 20% seen only once; the top ten take approximately 2%. Sequenced material: PBMCs or a T cell subset sorted from them (not recorded which). The receptor set was obtained from an adult woman who had mild COVID-19 (a few samples of this study predate the infection). Cell type and time point are not known. CDR3s include the opening cysteine and the closing phenylalanine or tryptophan. A D gene is named only where the DNA matches it firmly. Size values are once, few and many counts, or a class for expanded clones, and some rows have none.

>-|-|TRBJ2-7|TRBV25-1
CASSGDYEQYF
TGTGCCAGCAGTGGGGACTACGAGCAGTACTTC
>-|-|TRBJ1-4|TRBV12-3/TRBV12-4
CASTAPGEKLFF
TGTGCCAGCACGGCCCCCGGGGAAAAACTGTTTTTT
>-|-|TRBJ2-3|TRBV27
CASSPWIGTDTQYF
TGTGCCAGCAGTCCCTGGATCGGCACAGATACGCAGTATTTT
>-|few|TRBJ1-5|TRBV12-3/TRBV12-4
CASSPATRFRQPQHF
TGTGCCAGCAGTCCGGCCACCCGCTTTCGGCAGCCCCAGCATTTT
>TRBD1|few|TRBJ1-5|TRBV5-1
CASSLTQGANQPQHF
TGCGCCAGCAGCTTAACACAGGGGGCGAATCAGCCCCAGCATTTT
>-|-|TRBJ2-7|TRBV4-1
CASSQNRVRPSYEQYF
TGCGCCAGCAGCCAAAACAGGGTCCGCCCCTCCTACGAGCAGTACTTC
>-|-|TRBJ2-1|TRBV20-1
CSAEHTGTATVEQFF
TGCAGTGCGGAACATACCGGGACTGCCACCGTCGAGCAGTTCTTC
>TRBD1|few|TRBJ2-5|TRBV5-6
CASSFRTGRETQYF
TGTGCCAGCAGCTTCCGGACAGGGAGAGAGACCCAGTACTTC
>TRBD1|few|TRBJ2-6|TRBV2
CASSVPGQGAGANVLTF
TGTGCCAGCAGTGTCCCGGGACAGGGAGCCGGGGCCAACGTCCTGACTTTC
>-|-|TRBJ2-5|TRBV5-4
CASSLPGWEETQYF
TGTGCCAGCAGCTTGCCCGGATGGGAAGAGACCCAGTACTTC
>TRBD2|many|TRBJ2-1|TRBV14
CASSPYSGAYSYNEQFF
TGTGCCAGCAGCCCGTATAGCGGGGCCTACTCCTACAATGAGCAGTTCTTC
>-|few|TRBJ2-5|TRBV6-5
CASSYVGAQETQYF
TGTGCCAGCAGTTATGTAGGGGCCCAAGAGACCCAGTACTTC
>-|many|TRBJ2-1|TRBV7-3
CASSLIGGASYNEQFF
TGTGCCAGCAGCTTAATAGGAGGGGCCTCCTACAATGAGCAGTTCTTC
>TRBD1|-|TRBJ2-3|TRBV28
CASSLSTGPVDTQYF
TGTGCCAGCAGTTTATCGACAGGGCCGGTAGATACGCAGTATTTT
>-|-|TRBJ2-7|TRBV24-1
CATSDSRLVGEQYF
TGTGCCACCAGTGATTCCAGACTAGTCGGCGAGCAGTACTTC
>-|few|TRBJ2-4|TRBV7-2
CASSSTGSTKNIQYF
TGTGCCAGCAGCTCAACAGGTTCTACCAAAAACATTCAGTACTTC
>-|many|TRBJ2-2|TRBV9
CASSVEIGGELFF
TGTGCCAGCAGCGTAGAGATAGGAGGGGAGCTGTTTTTT
>-|-|TRBJ1-5|TRBV7-2
CASSRDLGQPQHF
TGTGCCAGCAGCAGAGATCTTGGTCAGCCCCAGCATTTT
>-|-|TRBJ2-2|TRBV30
CAWSPSRRNTGELFF
TGTGCCTGGAGTCCATCGAGGCGGAACACCGGGGAGCTGTTTTTT
>-|few|TRBJ2-3|TRBV29-1
CSVEHRTDTQYF
TGCAGCGTGGAACACCGCACAGATACGCAGTATTTT
>-|-|TRBJ1-1|TRBV12-3/TRBV12-4
CASSLTGRNTEAFF
TGTGCCAGCAGTTTAACAGGGAGGAACACTGAAGCTTTCTTT
>TRBD2|-|TRBJ2-7|TRBV20-1
CSARRGAYEQYF
TGCAGTGCTAGACGGGGGGCCTACGAGCAGTACTTC
>-|-|TRBJ2-1|TRBV5-1
CASSRGRWDEQFF
TGCGCCAGCAGCCGGGGGCGGTGGGATGAGCAGTTCTTC
>TRBD1|many|TRBJ2-7|TRBV20-1
CSASRGQGGYEQYF
TGCAGTGCTAGTCGGGGACAGGGAGGGTACGAGCAGTACTTC
>-|-|TRBJ1-1|TRBV20-1
CSARGGSDMNTEAFF
TGCAGTGCTAGAGGCGGGTCAGACATGAACACTGAAGCTTTCTTT
>-|-|TRBJ2-5|TRBV5-1
CASSFPGRTETQYF
TGCGCCAGCAGCTTCCCGGGGAGGACCGAGACCCAGTACTTC
>-|-|TRBJ2-7|TRBV5-1
CASSLEHSYEQYF
TGCGCCAGCAGCTTGGAGCACTCCTACGAGCAGTACTTC
>-|few|TRBJ2-3|TRBV2
CASSEALQADTQYF
TGTGCCAGCAGTGAAGCGCTTCAGGCAGATACGCAGTATTTT
>-|few|TRBJ2-7|TRBV18
CASSPPRTGSYEQYF
TGTGCCAGCTCACCGCCTAGGACCGGCTCCTACGAGCAGTACTTC
>TRBD2|-|TRBJ2-1|TRBV24-1
CATSPAGGPSSYNEQFF
TGTGCCACCAGTCCGGCGGGGGGGCCCTCCTCCTACAATGAGCAGTTCTTC
>TRBD1|-|TRBJ1-1|TRBV12-3/TRBV12-4
CASGKQGAPTIEAFF
TGTGCCAGCGGAAAACAGGGGGCCCCTACCATTGAAGCTTTCTTT
>-|-|TRBJ2-7|TRBV1
CTSSQPAWTSGGYEQYF
TGCACCAGCAGCCAACCGGCCTGGACTAGCGGGGGGTACGAGCAGTACTTC
>TRBD1|few|TRBJ1-3|TRBV18
CASSRKTGSGNTIYF
TGTGCCAGCTCACGAAAGACAGGGTCTGGAAACACCATATATTTT